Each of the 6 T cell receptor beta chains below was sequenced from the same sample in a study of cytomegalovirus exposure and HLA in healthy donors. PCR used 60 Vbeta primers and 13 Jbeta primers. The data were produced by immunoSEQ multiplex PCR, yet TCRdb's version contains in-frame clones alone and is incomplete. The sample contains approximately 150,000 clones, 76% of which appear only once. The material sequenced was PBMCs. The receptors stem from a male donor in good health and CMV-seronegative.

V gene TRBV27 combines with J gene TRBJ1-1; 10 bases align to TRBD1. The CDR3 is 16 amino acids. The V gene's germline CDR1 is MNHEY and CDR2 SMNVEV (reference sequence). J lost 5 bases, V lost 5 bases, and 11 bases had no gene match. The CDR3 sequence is CASSPSLTGGITEAFF. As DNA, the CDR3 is TGTGCCAGCAGTCCCTCCCTGACAGGGGGCATAACTGAAGCTTTCTTT.

CDR3: CASTVNTPFTYGYTF. For the CDR3, the DNA is TGTGCCAGCACTGTAAATACACCGTTTACCTATGGCTACACCTTC. The chain couples TRBV6-4 to TRBJ1-2; D ambiguous. This CDR3 region has 15 residues. With 7 bases removed from V and 4 bases from J, the gap between germline ends came to 19 bases. Germline values: CDR1 MRHNA, CDR2 SNTAGT.

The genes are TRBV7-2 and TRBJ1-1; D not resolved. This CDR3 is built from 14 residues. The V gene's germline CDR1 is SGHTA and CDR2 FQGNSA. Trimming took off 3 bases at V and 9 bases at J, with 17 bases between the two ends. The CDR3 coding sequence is TGTGCCAGCAGCTTTTCCGCCGGGAGACGACAAGCTTTCTTT. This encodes CASSFSAGRRQAFF. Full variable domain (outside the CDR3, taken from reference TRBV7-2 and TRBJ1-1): GAGVSQSPSNKVTEKGKDVELRCDPISGHTALYWYRQSLGQGLEFLIYFQGNSAPDKSGLPSDRFSAERTGGSVSTLTIQRTQQEDSAVYLCASSFSAGRRQAFFGQGTRLTVV.

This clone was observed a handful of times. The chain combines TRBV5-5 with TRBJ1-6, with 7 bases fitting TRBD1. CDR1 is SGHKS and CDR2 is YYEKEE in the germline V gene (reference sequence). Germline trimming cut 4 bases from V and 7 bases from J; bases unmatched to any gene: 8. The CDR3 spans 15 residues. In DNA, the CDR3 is TGTGCCAGCAGCCCCCAGGGACAGATCAATTCACCCCTCCACTTT. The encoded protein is CASSPQGQINSPLHF.

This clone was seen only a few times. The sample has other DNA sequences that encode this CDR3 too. The CDR3 spells CASSQDWGDSRNEQFF. CDR3 bases: TGCGCCAGCAGCCAAGATTGGGGGGACTCCCGCAATGAGCAGTTCTTC. The V gene is TRBV4-3, the J gene TRBJ2-1, with D perhaps matching TRBD2 (6 bases). Germline CDR1 LGHNA, CDR2 YSLEER. The V and J ends lost 0 bases and 6 bases respectively, with 15 bases between them. The CDR3 extends over 16 amino acids.

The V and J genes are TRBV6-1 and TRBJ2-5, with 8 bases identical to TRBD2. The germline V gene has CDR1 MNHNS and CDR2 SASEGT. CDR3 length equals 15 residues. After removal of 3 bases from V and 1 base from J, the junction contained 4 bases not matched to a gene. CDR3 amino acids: CASSEFRGGQETQYF. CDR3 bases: TGTGCCAGCAGTGAGTTCCGGGGGGGCCAAGAGACCCAGTACTTC.